Shown below are 26 T cell receptor beta chains from a single sample sequenced in a study of blood T cell repertoires in COVID-19. Sequencing used immunoSEQ multiplex PCR; TCRdb keeps in-frame clones, though not all of them. The table shows 90,000 to 150,000 clones, with 65% to 90% occurring only once. Sequences were obtained from peripheral blood. These TCRs come from a man aged 80 or over with acute or convalescent COVID-19.

CDR3: CASTNRGGEKLFF. CDR3 DNA: TGTGCCAGTACCAACAGGGGAGGCGAAAAACTGTTTTTT. The chain has TRBV19 and TRBJ1-4, with 7 bases lining up with TRBD1. With V trimmed by 7 bases and J by 8 bases, 7 bases remained unmatched. The V gene's germline CDR1 is LNHDA and CDR2 SQIVND (reference sequence). There are 13 residues in the CDR3. Full variable domain (missing parts from reference TRBV19 and TRBJ1-4): DGGITQSPKYLFRKEGQNVTLSCEQNLNHDAMYWYRQDPGQGLRLIYYSQIVNDFQKGDIAEGYSVSREKKESFPLTVTSAQKNPTAFYLCASTNRGGEKLFFGSGTQLSVL.

The chain carries TRBV19 and TRBJ1-5; D call uncertain. The CDR3 is made up of 13 amino acids. Trimming stripped 5 bases from V and 6 bases from J, with 11 bases between. Germline V gene data show CDR1 as LNHDA and CDR2 as SQIVND (reference sequence). This CDR3 is CASSGSRIQPQHF. DNA for the CDR3: TGTGCCAGTAGTGGGTCGAGGATTCAGCCCCAGCATTTT.

A few counts support this clone. V gene TRBV4-1 combines with J gene TRBJ1-6; the match to TRBD1 covers 10 bases. Unmatched junction bases numbered 14, after V lost 3 bases and J lost 0 bases. The CDR3 has 21 amino acids. The V gene's germline CDR1 is MGHRA and CDR2 YSYEKL. CDR3 in amino acids: CASSQVPGQGSSLSYNSPLHF. The CDR3 DNA reads as TGCGCCAGCAGCCAGGTCCCGGGACAGGGGTCTTCCCTCTCCTATAATTCACCCCTCCACTTT.

The V call is TRBV27, the J call TRBJ2-5, with TRBD2 matching 10 bases. J gave up 5 bases and V 2 bases, and 14 bases lay outside the gene matches. CDR1 is MNHEY, CDR2 SMNVEV, per germline (reference sequence). The CDR3 consists of 18 residues. DNA for the CDR3: TGTGCCAGCAGTTTAGTACTAGCGGGGTCTAGGGTGCGGGAGACCCAGTACTTC. Amino acid sequence: CASSLVLAGSRVRETQYF.

V gene TRBV6-2 or TRBV6-3 combines with J gene TRBJ2-5; possible D gene TRBD2, 5 bases. V was trimmed by 5 bases and J by 7 bases, leaving 11 bases between them. Germline CDR1 and CDR2: MNHEY and SVGEGT. CDR3 length: 12 residues. The CDR3 protein is CASSDYPGTQYF. CDR3 bases: TGTGCCAGCAGTGACTACCCAGGGACCCAGTACTTC.

The chain recombines TRBV19 with TRBJ1-4, with D perhaps matching TRBD1 (5 bases). In germline, CDR1 is LNHDA, CDR2 SQIVND (reference sequence). The V end lost 8 bases, the J end lost 4 bases, and 11 bases lay between the germline ends. This CDR3 spans 13 amino acids. CDR3 residues: CASSRQNNEKLFF. CDR3 nucleotides: TGTGCCAGTTCAAGACAGAATAATGAAAAACTGTTTTTT.

The chain links TRBV11-3 to TRBJ2-3, with D unclear. Between the trimmed V and J ends, which lost 1 base and 5 bases, there was a span of 19 bases. Germline lookup yields CDR1 SGHNT and CDR2 YENEEA. This CDR3 region has 17 residues. CDR3 nucleotide sequence: TGTGCCAGCAGCTTAGGGGTGGTTGGGCCCTCCGAAGATACGCAGTATTTT. Its translation: CASSLGVVGPSEDTQYF.

J is TRBJ2-2 and V is TRBV27; possibly TRBD2 for D (7 bases). Between the trimmed V and J ends, which lost 6 bases and 4 bases, there was a span of 12 bases. In germline, CDR1 is MNHEY, CDR2 SMNVEV (reference sequence). This CDR3 has 14 residues. The CDR3 loop reads CASRRGGGTGELFF. CDR3 bases: TGTGCCAGCAGGAGGGGGGGAGGCACCGGGGAGCTGTTTTTT.

The rearrangement uses TRBV5-6 and TRBJ1-6; D might be TRBD1 (6 bases). In germline, CDR1 is SGHDT, CDR2 YYEEEE. Trimming pared 1 base from V and 7 bases from J, leaving 15 bases between. CDR3 size: 16 residues. CDR3 protein: CASSLFVGGGNSPLHF. Written as DNA, the CDR3 is TGTGCCAGCAGCTTGTTTGTAGGGGGAGGGAATTCACCCCTCCACTTT. Full variable domain (remainder filled in from reference TRBV5-6 and TRBJ1-6): DAGVTQSPTHLIKTRGQQVTLRCSPKSGHDTVSWYQQALGQGPQFIFQYYEEEERQRGNFPDRFSGHQFPNYSSELNVNALLLGDSALYLCASSLFVGGGNSPLHFGNGTRLTVT.

The chain uses TRBV25-1 and TRBJ2-2; 7 bases match TRBD1. The germline V gene has CDR1 MGHDK and CDR2 SYGVNS. V lost 2 bases to trimming and J lost 0 bases; unmatched junction nucleotides: 3. This CDR3 region has 16 residues. The CDR3 region has the DNA TGTGCCAGCAGTGAAGCAGGGACAGCGAACACCGGGGAGCTGTTTTTT. This codes for CASSEAGTANTGELFF.

The sample holds one count of this clone. This chain joins TRBV5-6 and TRBJ1-1; D ambiguous. The V gene's germline CDR1 is SGHDT and CDR2 YYEEEE. The ends were cut back, 4 bases at V and 3 bases at J, with 22 bases in the middle. There are 17 residues in the CDR3. The CDR3: CASSPGSLTRGYTEAFF. CDR3 DNA: TGTGCCAGCAGCCCGGGAAGCTTGACCCGAGGGTACACTGAAGCTTTCTTT.

The rearrangement uses TRBV7-2 and TRBJ1-2; TRBD1 agrees at 7 bases. The ends lost 5 bases at V and 4 bases at J; junction bases unmatched: 4. CDR3 length: 13 amino acids. The V gene's germline CDR1 is SGHTA and CDR2 FQGNSA. CDR3 in amino acids: CASSPGTVYGYTF. The CDR3 DNA follows: TGTGCCAGCAGCCCCGGGACAGTCTATGGCTACACCTTC.

V is TRBV23-1 and J is TRBJ1-1, with D perhaps TRBD1 (5 bases). TRBV23-1 is flagged as an ORF with uncertain function. CDR3 length equals 17 residues. Trimming left V 0 bases short and J 6 bases short, with 20 bases between. CDR3: CASSQSRFGGGLSEAFF. CDR3 in DNA: TGCGCCAGCAGTCAATCTCGGTTCGGGGGAGGCCTTTCTGAAGCTTTCTTT.

V gene TRBV3-1 (or the pseudogene TRBV3-2) combines with J gene TRBJ1-2, with TRBD1 identical over 7 bases. Germline V lookup: CDR1 LGHDT, CDR2 YNNKEL (reference sequence). The CDR3 is 15 amino acids. Germline trimming cut 2 bases from V and 3 bases from J; bases unmatched to any gene: 6. This CDR3 reads CASSQLDRLDYGYTF. Here the CDR3 DNA reads TGTGCCAGCAGCCAACTGGACAGGTTAGACTATGGCTACACCTTC.

The rearrangement joins TRBV27 to TRBJ2-5; 12 bases match TRBD2. The length of the CDR3 is 16 residues. Germline lookup yields CDR1 MNHEY and CDR2 SMNVEV (reference sequence). The V and J ends lost 4 bases and 5 bases, in that order; junction bases with no gene match: 8. In DNA, the CDR3 is TGTGCCAGCAGTTCCAGGACTAGCGGGGTGGGTGAGACCCAGTACTTC. It yields the protein CASSSRTSGVGETQYF.

V gene TRBV4-1 combines with J gene TRBJ1-2, with a possible D match to TRBD1 (5 bases). CDR1 is MGHRA and CDR2 is YSYEKL in the germline V gene. The CDR3 has 15 amino acids. Deletions cut 0 bases from V and 4 bases from J, with 12 bases between. CDR3 loop: CASSQDQGMGYGYTF. The CDR3, as DNA: TGCGCCAGCAGCCAAGATCAGGGTATGGGCTATGGCTACACCTTC.

The chain recombines TRBV5-1 with TRBJ2-5, with no clear D. Between the trimmed V and J ends, which lost 0 bases and 2 bases, there was a span of 5 bases. This CDR3 is 13 amino acids long. CDR1 is SGHRS and CDR2 is YFSETQ in the germline V gene. The CDR3 loop is CASSLGGQETQYF. In DNA form, the CDR3 reads TGCGCCAGCAGCTTGGGAGGTCAAGAGACCCAGTACTTC.

V gene TRBV25-1 combines with J gene TRBJ2-1; a weak D match, TRBD2 (6 bases). Trimming pared 0 bases from V and 8 bases from J, leaving 11 bases between. Germline lookup yields CDR1 MGHDK and CDR2 SYGVNS. The CDR3 runs 14 residues. The CDR3 loop reads CASSEYRWGDEQFF. The CDR3 region has the DNA TGTGCCAGCAGTGAATATCGCTGGGGGGATGAGCAGTTCTTC.

This chain connects TRBV19 to TRBJ1-6; D possibly corresponds to TRBD1 (6 bases). With 7 bases removed from V and 9 bases from J, the gap between germline ends came to 19 bases. This CDR3 is built from 15 residues. Germline V CDR1 and CDR2: LNHDA, SQIVND (reference sequence). The CDR3 DNA reads TGTGCCAGTAACCCCCGGCCAGGGGAAAGTTCACCCCTCCACTTT. Protein sequence: CASNPRPGESSPLHF.

The CDR3 reads CASSMAGTGGTGGYTF. The CDR3 bases are TGTGCCAGTAGTATGGCCGGGACAGGGGGTACTGGCGGCTACACCTTC. This chain uses TRBV19 with TRBJ1-2; TRBD1 matches at 11 bases. The length of the CDR3 is 16 residues. V gave up 3 bases and J gave up 8 bases; unmatched junction bases: 11. Germline CDR1 is LNHDA and CDR2 is SQIVND (reference sequence). Together with reference TRBV19 and TRBJ1-2, the CDR3 gives the full variable domain: DGGITQSPKYLFRKEGQNVTLSCEQNLNHDAMYWYRQDPGQGLRLIYYSQIVNDFQKGDIAEGYSVSREKKESFPLTVTSAQKNPTAFYLCASSMAGTGGTGGYTFGSGTRLTVV.

The CDR3 reads CASSLIGTSGNTGELFF. The CDR3, as DNA: TGTGCCAGCAGCCTGATCGGGACTAGCGGTAACACCGGGGAGCTGTTTTTT. The V gene is TRBV5-6, the J gene TRBJ2-2, with 11 bases that match TRBD2. The CDR3 has 17 residues. Germline loops: CDR1 SGHDT, CDR2 YYEEEE. V lost 4 bases and J lost 2; bases outside the gene matches: 7.

V is TRBV19 and J is TRBJ1-2, with no clear D. The V gene's germline CDR1 is LNHDA and CDR2 SQIVND (reference sequence). Trimming removed 5 bases at V and 6 bases at J, with 13 bases between. CDR3 length equals 13 residues. CDR3 bases: TGTGCCAGTAGTCGGAGGGAAGGCGATGGCTACACCTTC. This encodes CASSRREGDGYTF.

The table lists this clone with a few counts. V gene TRBV19 combines with J gene TRBJ1-1; D is unclear. With 2 bases removed from V and 11 bases from J, the gap between germline ends came to 9 bases. CDR3 length: 11 amino acids. Germline V gene sequence: CDR1 LNHDA, CDR2 SQIVND (reference sequence). CDR3 in DNA: TGTGCCAGTAGTATATCCCTACGGGCTTTCTTT. Residues: CASSISLRAFF.

This chain joins TRBV24-1 and TRBJ1-6; 8 bases line up with TRBD1. Germline loops: CDR1 KGHDR, CDR2 SFDVKD. The V segment lost 4 bases and the J segment 7 bases; nucleotides outside the gene matches: 5. The CDR3 length is 15 residues. The CDR3, as DNA: TGTGCCACCAGTGACGGGACAGGTCAAAATTCACCCCTCCACTTT. This translates into CATSDGTGQNSPLHF.

The chain employs TRBV9 and TRBJ1-4; unclear D gene. CDR1 and CDR2 (germline): SGDLS, YYNGEE. V was shortened by 1 base and J by 3 bases, with 7 bases between the two germline ends. The CDR3 spans 14 residues. CDR3 nucleotide sequence: TGTGCCAGCAGCGTACCGGGGTCTAATGAAAAACTGTTTTTT. Translating gives CASSVPGSNEKLFF. Full variable domain (remainder filled in from reference TRBV9 and TRBJ1-4): DSGVTQTPKHLITATGQRVTLRCSPRSGDLSVYWYQQSLDQGLQFLIQYYNGEERAKGNILERFSAQQFPDLHSELNLSSLELGDSALYFCASSVPGSNEKLFFGSGTQLSVL.

The genes are TRBV14 and TRBJ2-2; 12 bases are a match to TRBD2. Losses at the gene ends were 0 bases for V and 6 bases for J; bases not matched to a gene: 2. The CDR3 contains 16 residues. Germline V gene data show CDR1 as SGHDN and CDR2 as FVKESK. The DNA for the CDR3 is TGTGCCAGCAGCCAAGATCCTAGCGGGGGGGCCGGGGAGCTGTTTTTT. Protein sequence: CASSQDPSGGAGELFF.